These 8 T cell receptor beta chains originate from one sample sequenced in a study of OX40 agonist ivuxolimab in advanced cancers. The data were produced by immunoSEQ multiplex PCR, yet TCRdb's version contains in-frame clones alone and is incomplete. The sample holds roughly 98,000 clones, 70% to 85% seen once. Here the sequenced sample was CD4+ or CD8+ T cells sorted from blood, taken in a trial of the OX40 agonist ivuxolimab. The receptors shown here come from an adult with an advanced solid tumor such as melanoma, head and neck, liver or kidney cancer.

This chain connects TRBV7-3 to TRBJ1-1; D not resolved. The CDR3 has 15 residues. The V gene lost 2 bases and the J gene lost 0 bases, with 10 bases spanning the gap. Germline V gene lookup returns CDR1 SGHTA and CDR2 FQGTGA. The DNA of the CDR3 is TGTGCCAGCAGCTTATTTCTAGGGATGAACACTGAAGCTTTCTTT. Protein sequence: CASSLFLGMNTEAFF.

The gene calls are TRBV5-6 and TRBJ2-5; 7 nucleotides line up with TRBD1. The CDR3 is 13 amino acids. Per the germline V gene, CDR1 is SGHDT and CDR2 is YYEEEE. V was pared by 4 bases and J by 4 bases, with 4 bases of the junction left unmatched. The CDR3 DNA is TGTGCCAGCAGCATCCGGGACAGAGAGACCCAGTACTTC. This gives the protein CASSIRDRETQYF.

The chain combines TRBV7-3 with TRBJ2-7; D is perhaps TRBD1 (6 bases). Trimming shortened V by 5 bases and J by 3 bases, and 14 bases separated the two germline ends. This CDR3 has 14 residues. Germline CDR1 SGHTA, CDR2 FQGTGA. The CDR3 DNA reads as TGTGCCAGCAGCCCAAGACAGGTGAGCTACGAGCAGTACTTC. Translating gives CASSPRQVSYEQYF.

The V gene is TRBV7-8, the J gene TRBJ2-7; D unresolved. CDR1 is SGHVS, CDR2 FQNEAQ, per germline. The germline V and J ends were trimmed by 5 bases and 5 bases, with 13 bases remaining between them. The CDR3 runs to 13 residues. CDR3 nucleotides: TGTGCCAGCAGCATGACCAAGGGAAACGAGCAGTACTTC. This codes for CASSMTKGNEQYF.

The CDR3 sequence is CASSQEGGGGAKNIQYF. CDR3 bases: TGCGCCAGCAGCCAAGAAGGCGGGGGGGGAGCCAAAAACATTCAGTACTTC. The rearrangement links TRBV4-1 to TRBJ2-4; TRBD2 matches at 9 bases. Germline trimming cut 0 bases from V and 0 bases from J; bases unmatched to any gene: 3. The CDR3 has 17 amino acids. The germline CDR1 and CDR2 sequences are MGHRA and YSYEKL.

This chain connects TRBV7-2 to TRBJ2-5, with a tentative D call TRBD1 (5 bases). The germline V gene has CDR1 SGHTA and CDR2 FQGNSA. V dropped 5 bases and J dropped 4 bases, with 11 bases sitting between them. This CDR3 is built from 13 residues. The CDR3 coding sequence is TGTGCCAGCAGCCCCTCTCAGGGAGAGACCCAGTACTTC. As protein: CASSPSQGETQYF. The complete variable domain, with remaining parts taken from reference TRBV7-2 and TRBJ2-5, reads GAGVSQSPSNKVTEKGKDVELRCDPISGHTALYWYRQSLGQGLEFLIYFQGNSAPDKSGLPSDRFSAERTGGSVSTLTIQRTQQEDSAVYLCASSPSQGETQYFGPGTRLLVL.

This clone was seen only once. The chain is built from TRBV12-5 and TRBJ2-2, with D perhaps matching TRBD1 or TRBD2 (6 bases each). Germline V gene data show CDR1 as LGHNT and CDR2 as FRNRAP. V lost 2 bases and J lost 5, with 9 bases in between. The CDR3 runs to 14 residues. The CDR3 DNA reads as TGTGCTAGTGGTTTGATAGGGGGGACCGGGGAGCTGTTTTTT. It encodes CASGLIGGTGELFF.

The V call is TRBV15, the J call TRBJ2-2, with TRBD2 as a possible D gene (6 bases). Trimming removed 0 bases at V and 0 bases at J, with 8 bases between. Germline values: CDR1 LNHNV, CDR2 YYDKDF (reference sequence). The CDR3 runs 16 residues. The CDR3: CATSREDYANTGELFF. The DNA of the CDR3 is TGTGCCACCAGCAGAGAGGACTACGCGAACACCGGGGAGCTGTTTTTT.